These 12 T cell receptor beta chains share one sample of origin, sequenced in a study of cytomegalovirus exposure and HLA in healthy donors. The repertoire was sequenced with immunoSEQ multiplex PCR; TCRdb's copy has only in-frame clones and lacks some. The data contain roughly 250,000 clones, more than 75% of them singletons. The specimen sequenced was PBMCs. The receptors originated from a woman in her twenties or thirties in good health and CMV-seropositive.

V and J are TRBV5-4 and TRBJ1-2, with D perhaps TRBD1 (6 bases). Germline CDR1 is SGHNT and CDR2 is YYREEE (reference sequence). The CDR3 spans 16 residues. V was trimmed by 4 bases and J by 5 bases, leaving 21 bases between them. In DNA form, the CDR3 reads TGTGCCAGCAGCGGAACAAACGTCGGGACACAGTATGGCTACACCTTC. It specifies CASSGTNVGTQYGYTF.

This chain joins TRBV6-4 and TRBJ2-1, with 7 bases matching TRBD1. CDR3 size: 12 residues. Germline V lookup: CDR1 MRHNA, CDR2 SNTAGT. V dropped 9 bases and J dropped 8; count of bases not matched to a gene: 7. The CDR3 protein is CARVTGMDEQFF. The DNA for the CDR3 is TGTGCCAGGGTGACAGGGATGGATGAGCAGTTCTTC.

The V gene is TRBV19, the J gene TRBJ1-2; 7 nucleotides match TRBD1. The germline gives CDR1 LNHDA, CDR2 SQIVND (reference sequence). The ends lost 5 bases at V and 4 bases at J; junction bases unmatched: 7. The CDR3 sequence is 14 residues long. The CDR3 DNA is TGTGCCAGTAGTCAAGGGGGCGAGATCTATGGCTACACCTTC. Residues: CASSQGGEIYGYTF.

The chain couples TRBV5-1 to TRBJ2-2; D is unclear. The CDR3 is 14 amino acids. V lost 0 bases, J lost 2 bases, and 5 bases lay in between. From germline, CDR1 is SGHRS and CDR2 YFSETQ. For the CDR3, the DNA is TGCGCCAGCAGCTTGGCCAGAAACACCGGGGAGCTGTTTTTT. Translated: CASSLARNTGELFF. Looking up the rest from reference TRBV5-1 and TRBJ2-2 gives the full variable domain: KAGVTQTPRYLIKTRGQQVTLSCSPISGHRSVSWYQQTPGQGLQFLFEYFSETQRNKGNFPGRFSGRQFSNSRSEMNVSTLELGDSALYLCASSLARNTGELFFGEGSRLTVL.

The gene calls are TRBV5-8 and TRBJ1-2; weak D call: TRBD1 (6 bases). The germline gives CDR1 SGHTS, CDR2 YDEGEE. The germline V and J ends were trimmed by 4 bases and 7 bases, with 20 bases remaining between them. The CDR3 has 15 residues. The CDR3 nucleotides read TGTGCCAGCAGCGGGGTCGGGACATTCTTTGGTGGCTACACCTTC. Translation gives CASSGVGTFFGGYTF.

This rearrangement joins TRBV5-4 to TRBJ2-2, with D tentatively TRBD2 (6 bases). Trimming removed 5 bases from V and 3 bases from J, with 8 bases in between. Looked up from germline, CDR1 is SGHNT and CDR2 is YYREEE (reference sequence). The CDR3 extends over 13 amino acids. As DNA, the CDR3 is TGTGCCAGCAGGGGACTCTACACCGGGGAGCTGTTTTTT. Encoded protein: CASRGLYTGELFF.

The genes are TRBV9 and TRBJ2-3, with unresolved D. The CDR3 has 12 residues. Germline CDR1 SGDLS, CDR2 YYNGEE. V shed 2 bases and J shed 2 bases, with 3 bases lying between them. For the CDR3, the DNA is TGTGCCAGCAGCGTTATCACAGATACGCAGTATTTT. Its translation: CASSVITDTQYF.

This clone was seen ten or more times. The CDR3 DNA is TGTGCCAGTAGTATCCAGGGTCTATTGGATGAGCAGTTCTTC. This codes for CASSIQGLLDEQFF. This rearrangement joins TRBV19 to TRBJ2-1; tentative D call: TRBD1 (5 bases). This CDR3 is built from 14 residues. V was shortened by 3 bases and J by 8 bases, with 14 bases between the two germline ends. CDR1 and CDR2 (germline): LNHDA, SQIVND (reference sequence).

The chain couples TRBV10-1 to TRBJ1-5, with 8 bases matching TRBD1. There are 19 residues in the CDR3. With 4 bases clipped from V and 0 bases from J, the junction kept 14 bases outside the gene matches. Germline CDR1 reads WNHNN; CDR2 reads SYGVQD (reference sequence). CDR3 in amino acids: CASSGGSDRGAYSNQPQHF. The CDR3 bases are TGCGCCAGCAGTGGAGGTTCCGACAGGGGCGCTTATAGCAATCAGCCCCAGCATTTT.

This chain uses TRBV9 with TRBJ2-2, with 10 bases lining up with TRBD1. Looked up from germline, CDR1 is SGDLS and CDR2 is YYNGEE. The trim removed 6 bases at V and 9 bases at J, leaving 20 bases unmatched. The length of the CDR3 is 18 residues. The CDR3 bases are TGTGCCAGCACCTCCGGGGACAGGGGAGGTTTGGTAGGCCGGGAGCTGTTTTTT. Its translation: CASTSGDRGGLVGRELFF.

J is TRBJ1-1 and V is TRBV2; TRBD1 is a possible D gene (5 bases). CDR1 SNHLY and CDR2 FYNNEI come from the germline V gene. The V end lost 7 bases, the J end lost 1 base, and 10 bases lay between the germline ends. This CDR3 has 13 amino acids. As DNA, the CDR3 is TGTGCCAGCACCGCGACAGAGAACACTGAAGCTTTCTTT. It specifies CASTATENTEAFF.

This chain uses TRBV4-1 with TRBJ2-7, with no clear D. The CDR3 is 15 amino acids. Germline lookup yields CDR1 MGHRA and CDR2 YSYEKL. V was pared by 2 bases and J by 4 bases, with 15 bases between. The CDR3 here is CASSQLWAQTYEQYF. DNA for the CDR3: TGCGCCAGCAGCCAATTGTGGGCTCAAACTTACGAGCAGTACTTC.